Following are 26 T cell receptor beta chains from one sample sequenced in a study of neurological immune-mediated disorders. TCRdb re-derived calls from the 5' RACE reads in MiXCR, one entry per CDR3 protein. Of around 15,000 distinct CDR3 sequences listed, 7% to 9.5% were seen once; the top ten hold around 45%. Sequencing used CD8+ T cells from blood. These receptor sequences come from a man aged 45-60 years in good health.

This clonotype was counted many times. V usage is TRBV20-1 and J usage is TRBJ2-5; D call uncertain. The CDR3 consists of 12 residues. CDR1 is DFQATT, CDR2 SNEGSKA, per germline (reference sequence). V lost 3 bases and J lost 2, with 7 bases in between. CDR3 nucleotides: TGCAGTGCTAGTGACCTACAAGAGACCCAGTACTTC. It yields the protein CSASDLQETQYF.

About this clonotype itself: A much larger clone sits a single nucleotide away, making a read error possible. The chain has TRBV20-1 and TRBJ1-2; the match to TRBD1 covers 10 bases. The J segment lost 6 bases and the V segment lost 1 base, leaving 5 bases of the junction unmatched. There are 14 residues in the CDR3. Germline loops: CDR1 DFQATT, CDR2 SNEGSKA (reference sequence). In DNA, the CDR3 is TGCAGTGCTAGAGCGGGACAGGGGTACAATGGCTACACCTTC. It translates to CSARAGQGYNGYTF.

This clonotype was counted many times. The V call is TRBV29-1, the J call TRBJ2-7; D is uncertain. CDR1 and CDR2 (germline): SQVTM, ANQGSEA. This CDR3 has 12 residues. V lost 2 bases and J 3 bases, leaving 8 bases between the germline ends. The chain's CDR3 is CSVEWHGYEQYF. The DNA for the CDR3 is TGCAGCGTTGAATGGCACGGCTACGAGCAGTACTTC.

This clonotype was counted ten times or more. The chain is built from TRBV6-4 and TRBJ2-3; D perhaps matches TRBD2 (6 bases). V gave up 5 bases and J gave up 1 base, with 13 bases separating them. CDR3 length: 15 amino acids. Germline V gene sequence: CDR1 MRHNA, CDR2 SNTAGT. The CDR3 nucleotides are TGTGCCAGCAGTCCGACTAGTGGTGGCACAGATACGCAGTATTTT. It specifies CASSPTSGGTDTQYF.

The sample holds many counts of this clonotype. The rearrangement uses TRBV15 and TRBJ1-4, with a weak D call TRBD1 (6 bases). This CDR3 region has 17 residues. Germline V gives CDR1 LNHNV, CDR2 YYDKDF (reference sequence). The V end was cut by 5 bases, the J end by 4 bases, with 20 bases between. This CDR3 reads CATSDPHNQGLNEKLFF. In nucleotides, the CDR3 is TGTGCCACCAGCGACCCCCATAATCAGGGGCTTAATGAAAAACTGTTTTTT.

Details on this clonotype: One end of the junction fails to match germline, which may point to a read error. The chain combines TRBV27 with TRBJ2-7; 7 positions agree with TRBD1. This CDR3 has 14 residues. Germline CDR1 is MNHEY and CDR2 is SMNVEV (reference sequence). The CDR3 protein is CANSSTGKDYEQYF. For the CDR3, the DNA is TGTGCCAACAGTTCGACAGGGAAGGACTACGAGCAGTACTTC.

This clonotype was observed at least ten times. This chain connects TRBV7-6 to TRBJ2-1; 9 bases map to TRBD2. The CDR3 runs to 18 residues. Trimming took 6 bases from V and 1 from J; bases not matched to a gene: 13. Per germline, CDR1 SGHVS and CDR2 FNYEAQ. In DNA form, the CDR3 reads TGTGCCAGCAGTCCGCATAGCGGGAGCCTAAGGTCCTACAATGAGCAGTTCTTC. This codes for CASSPHSGSLRSYNEQFF.

This clonotype has ten or more counts. The rearrangement uses TRBV20-1 and TRBJ2-3; D is unclear. There are 15 residues in the CDR3. Trimming removed 6 bases at V and 1 base at J, with 17 bases between. CDR1 is DFQATT, CDR2 SNEGSKA, per germline (reference sequence). The CDR3 region is CSAYTEEAGTDTQYF. Written as DNA, the CDR3 is TGCAGTGCGTACACCGAAGAGGCCGGCACAGATACGCAGTATTTT.

This clonotype was recorded many times. The rearrangement uses TRBV6-2 or TRBV6-3 and TRBJ2-7; D is ambiguous. The CDR3 totals 13 residues. Trimming removed 1 base at V and 2 bases at J, with 6 bases between. Germline V gene lookup returns CDR1 MNHEY and CDR2 SVGEGT. CDR3 DNA: TGTGCCAGCAGTTACTTCGTCCCCTACGAGCAGTACTTC. Protein: CASSYFVPYEQYF.

Ten or more counts support this clonotype. The chain uses TRBV28 and TRBJ1-5; no clear D. The length of the CDR3 is 16 residues. V was cut by 2 bases and J by 6 bases, with 17 bases left in between. Looked up from germline, CDR1 is MDHEN and CDR2 is SYDVKM. The CDR3 nucleotides read TGTGCCAGCAGTTTACTCCGGGTCCCTTTAGGTCAGCCCCAGCATTTT. Protein product: CASSLLRVPLGQPQHF.

This clonotype was recorded at least ten times. V usage is TRBV9 and J usage is TRBJ2-1; 9 bases align to TRBD2. CDR3 length: 16 amino acids. The junction had 9 bases not matched to a gene; V was cut back by 0 bases and J by 8 bases. CDR1 is SGDLS, CDR2 YYNGEE, per germline. This chain's CDR3 is CASSVGRSSGIDEQFF. CDR3 nucleotide sequence: TGTGCCAGCAGCGTAGGCCGCTCTAGCGGGATAGATGAGCAGTTCTTC.

This clonotype showed up many times. V is TRBV6-5 and J is TRBJ1-5; no reliable D call. Germline V gene sequence: CDR1 MNHEY, CDR2 SVGAGI. Trimming took off 5 bases at V and 1 base at J, with 21 bases between the two ends. CDR3 length equals 18 residues. The CDR3 is CASSPTGFWELSNQPQHF. The DNA for the CDR3 is TGTGCCAGCAGTCCCACGGGATTCTGGGAGCTGAGCAATCAGCCCCAGCATTTT.

This clonotype was recorded many times. The rearrangement links TRBV7-8 to TRBJ2-5; D possibly uses TRBD1 or TRBD2 (5 bases each). V was cut by 5 bases and J by 4 bases, with 20 bases left in between. The CDR3 is 16 amino acids. Per germline, CDR1 SGHVS and CDR2 FQNEAQ. This CDR3 is CASSPDPGTARETQYF. The CDR3 coding sequence is TGTGCCAGCAGCCCCGACCCCGGGACGGCTAGAGAGACCCAGTACTTC.

This chain joins TRBV10-2 and TRBJ2-3; possible D gene TRBD2, 5 bases. Germline V gives CDR1 WSHSY, CDR2 SAAADI. There are 15 residues in the CDR3. V dropped 8 bases and J dropped 0 bases, with 15 bases sitting between them. CDR3 sequence (DNA): TGCGCCAGCCTACTAATTGGCGGGAGCACAGATACGCAGTATTTT. This translates into CASLLIGGSTDTQYF.

This clonotype was observed many times. This chain uses TRBV5-6 with TRBJ2-7; perhaps TRBD1 as D (6 bases). Between the trimmed V and J ends, which lost 3 bases and 2 bases, there was a span of 12 bases. This CDR3 is built from 14 residues. Germline assignment: CDR1 SGHDT and CDR2 YYEEEE. As DNA, the CDR3 is TGTGCCAGCAGCTGGACAGACTCTACCTACGAGCAGTACTTC. The encoded protein is CASSWTDSTYEQYF.

The gene calls are TRBV5-4 and TRBJ2-2; TRBD1 matches 9 bases. V shed 4 bases, J shed 4 bases, and the junction held 8 bases outside the gene matches. Per germline, CDR1 SGHNT and CDR2 YYREEE (reference sequence). The CDR3 runs to 16 residues. The CDR3 DNA follows: TGTGCCAGCAGCCCCGGACAGGGGAGGAGCACCGGGGAGCTGTTTTTT. Translating gives CASSPGQGRSTGELFF.

At least ten counts were recorded for this clonotype. The chain has TRBV28 and TRBJ2-7, with D hard to call. The CDR3 loop spans 14 amino acids. V was shortened by 3 bases and J by 1 base, with 10 bases between the two germline ends. Germline V CDR1 and CDR2: MDHEN, SYDVKM. The CDR3 nucleotides are TGTGCCAGCAGTTTCTTAGGCCCGTCCTACGAGCAGTACTTC. Its translation: CASSFLGPSYEQYF.

This clonotype came up many times. The chain is built from TRBV6-2 or TRBV6-3 and TRBJ2-3; 7 positions match TRBD1. This CDR3 spans 15 amino acids. Germline V lookup: CDR1 MNHEY, CDR2 SVGEGT. After removal of 2 bases from V and 3 bases from J, the junction contained 5 bases not matched to a gene. In DNA form, the CDR3 reads TGTGCCAGCAGTTACGACCAGGGGGAGACAGATACGCAGTATTTT. This encodes CASSYDQGETDTQYF.

This clonotype was counted at least ten times. The chain carries TRBV7-2 and TRBJ2-4, with 8 bases lining up with TRBD2. In germline, CDR1 is SGHTA, CDR2 FQGNSA. V lost 0 bases and J lost 9; bases outside the gene matches: 4. The length of the CDR3 is 14 residues. The CDR3 loop is CASSLALSGGIQYF. CDR3 bases: TGTGCCAGCAGCTTAGCGCTAAGCGGGGGCATTCAGTACTTC.

This clonotype was recorded at least ten times. The chain has TRBV29-1 and TRBJ1-2; 11 nucleotides align to TRBD1. Germline V gene lookup returns CDR1 SQVTM and CDR2 ANQGSEA. J was trimmed by 8 bases and V by 5 bases; bases with no gene match: 7. There are 13 residues in the CDR3. The CDR3 DNA sequence: TGCAGCGTTCTCGGACAGGGGGCCGAGGGCTACACCTTC. Residues: CSVLGQGAEGYTF. Full variable domain (rest looked up from reference TRBV29-1 and TRBJ1-2): SAVISQKPSRDICQRGTSLTIQCQVDSQVTMMFWYRQQPGQSLTLIATANQGSEATYESGFVIDKFPISRPNLTFSTLTVSNMSPEDSSIYLCSVLGQGAEGYTFGSGTRLTVV.

There are many counts of this clonotype. The J gene is TRBJ1-5, the V gene TRBV20-1, with D perhaps TRBD1 (5 bases). Germline V CDR1 and CDR2: DFQATT, SNEGSKA (reference sequence). The CDR3 spans 15 residues. Trimming pared 0 bases from V and 7 bases from J, leaving 16 bases between. CDR3 in amino acids: CSARDHEGLKQPQHF. CDR3 in DNA: TGCAGTGCTAGAGATCACGAGGGGCTGAAGCAGCCCCAGCATTTT.

The rearrangement uses TRBV4-3 and TRBJ2-1; either TRBD1 or TRBD2 may supply D (5 bases each). This CDR3 is built from 16 residues. Trimming took off 4 bases at V and 2 bases at J, with 15 bases between the two ends. Germline loops: CDR1 LGHNA, CDR2 YSLEER. CDR3 amino acids: CASSRDPDITYNEQFF. The CDR3 region has the DNA TGCGCCAGCAGCCGGGACCCGGACATTACCTACAATGAGCAGTTCTTC.

This clonotype occurred many times. This sequence joins TRBV11-2 and TRBJ2-3; D gene ambiguous. The ends were cut back, 3 bases at V and 0 bases at J, with 13 bases in the middle. The germline V gene has CDR1 SGHAT and CDR2 FQNNGV. The CDR3 length is 16 residues. This CDR3 is CASSFDIDTSTDTQYF. In DNA form, the CDR3 reads TGTGCCAGCAGCTTTGATATAGACACTAGCACAGATACGCAGTATTTT. The variable domain in full, completed from reference TRBV11-2 and TRBJ2-3, reads EAGVAQSPRYKIIEKRQSVAFWCNPISGHATLYWYQQILGQGPKLLIQFQNNGVVDDSQLPKDRFSAERLKGVDSTLKIQPAKLEDSAVYLCASSFDIDTSTDTQYFGPGTRLTVL.

This clonotype has a count of ten or more. CDR3 in DNA: TGTGCCAGCAGCTTAGAGGGCGGGATGAGCACAGATACGCAGTATTTT. Translation: CASSLEGGMSTDTQYF. The chain employs TRBV7-9 and TRBJ2-3; D possibly corresponds to TRBD2 (6 bases). Between the trimmed V and J ends, which lost 1 base and 0 bases, there was a span of 11 bases. This CDR3 spans 16 amino acids. CDR1 and CDR2 from the germline V gene are SEHNR and FQNEAQ (reference sequence).

The table lists this clonotype with many counts. V gene TRBV20-1 combines with J gene TRBJ2-7; 13 bases align to TRBD2. The CDR3 runs to 17 residues. V gave up 2 bases and J gave up 5 bases; unmatched junction bases: 12. Germline V gene lookup returns CDR1 DFQATT and CDR2 SNEGSKA (reference sequence). CDR3 nucleotides: TGCAGTGCTAGATCGGCCAGGGGACTAGCGGGACTACACGAGCAGTACTTC. It translates to CSARSARGLAGLHEQYF.

This clonotype was recorded many times. CDR3 nucleotides: TGCAGTGCCCGACAGGGGTACCAAGAGACCCAGTACTTC. It codes for CSARQGYQETQYF. The chain couples TRBV20-1 to TRBJ2-5, with TRBD1 identical over 8 bases. V trimming: 6 bases; J trimming: 0 bases; junction bases outside the gene matches: 3. This CDR3 spans 13 amino acids. CDR1 is DFQATT and CDR2 is SNEGSKA in the germline V gene (reference sequence).